This is a list of T cell receptor beta chains from one sample in a study of molecular identifiers for immune sequencing clone quantification. One entry per CDR3 protein, called by TCRdb with MiXCR from the PCR reads. The sample comprises approximately 590,000 distinct CDR3 sequences, about 25% of which are singletons, and about 0.8% rests with the top ten. The sample comprised naive CD8+ T cells from blood, with Jurkat cell RNA spiked in. Every receptor here comes from a human donor in good health. Some libraries in this study had Jurkat cell RNA spiked in. Each CDR3 is given with its conserved first and last residue. Fields, in order: J gene, clone size, V gene, D gene, CDR3 protein, CDR3 DNA. A D gene is named only where the DNA matches it firmly. Expanded clones are given a class, and other clones once, few, many or no size at all.

J gene: TRBJ2-1
clone size: .
V gene: TRBV20-1
D gene: TRBD2
CDR3 protein: CSARGSGGANEQFF
CDR3 DNA: TGCAGTGCGAGGGGTAGCGGGGGGGCTAATGAGCAGTTCTTC

J gene: TRBJ2-3
clone size: .
V gene: TRBV13
D gene: .
CDR3 protein: CASSLANTDTQYF
CDR3 DNA: TGTGCCAGCAGCTTAGCGAACACAGATACGCAGTATTTT

J gene: TRBJ2-1
clone size: .
V gene: TRBV12-3/TRBV12-4
D gene: TRBD2
CDR3 protein: CASSPDWRGGELIYNEQFF
CDR3 DNA: TGTGCCAGCAGCCCAGACTGGCGGGGGGGCGAATTGATTTACAATGAGCAGTTCTTC

J gene: TRBJ2-5
clone size: few
V gene: TRBV7-2
D gene: .
CDR3 protein: CASSSPGAAEETQYF
CDR3 DNA: TGTGCCAGCAGCTCTCCCGGGGCGGCTGAAGAGACCCAGTACTTC

J gene: TRBJ2-5
clone size: .
V gene: TRBV7-8
D gene: .
CDR3 protein: CASGLAASVQESQYF
CDR3 DNA: TGTGCCAGCGGCTTAGCGGCTAGCGTGCAAGAGTCCCAGTACTTC

J gene: TRBJ2-7
clone size: few
V gene: TRBV20-1
D gene: .
CDR3 protein: CSARDYQTSYEQYF
CDR3 DNA: TGCAGTGCTAGAGATTATCAGACTAGCTACGAGCAGTACTTC

J gene: TRBJ2-1
clone size: .
V gene: TRBV7-9
D gene: .
CDR3 protein: CASSTQGPSYSNEQFF
CDR3 DNA: TGTGCCAGCAGCACCCAAGGCCCTAGTTACTCCAATGAGCAGTTCTTC

J gene: TRBJ2-1
clone size: few
V gene: TRBV6-2/TRBV6-3
D gene: TRBD1
CDR3 protein: CASSAGQGSGNEQFF
CDR3 DNA: TGTGCCAGCAGTGCGGGACAGGGGTCGGGAAATGAGCAGTTCTTC

J gene: TRBJ2-7
clone size: many
V gene: TRBV4-3
D gene: .
CDR3 protein: CASSLDRIHEQYF
CDR3 DNA: TGCGCCAGCAGCCTGGATAGGATCCACGAGCAGTACTTC

J gene: TRBJ2-7
clone size: few
V gene: TRBV6-1
D gene: TRBD2
CDR3 protein: CASSEGWSERYSGLAEEYEQYF
CDR3 DNA: TGTGCCAGCAGTGAAGGTTGGTCAGAAAGATACTCGGGACTAGCGGAAGAGTACGAGCAGTACTTC

J gene: TRBJ2-7
clone size: .
V gene: TRBV20-1
D gene: .
CDR3 protein: CSARGSPPIYEQYF
CDR3 DNA: TGCAGTGCTAGAGGGAGCCCTCCGATCTACGAGCAGTACTTC

J gene: TRBJ1-1
clone size: many
V gene: TRBV6-2/TRBV6-3
D gene: .
CDR3 protein: CASSYSPWGFHTEAFF
CDR3 DNA: TGTGCCAGCAGTTACAGTCCGTGGGGGTTTCACACTGAAGCTTTCTTT

J gene: TRBJ2-1
clone size: .
V gene: TRBV20-1
D gene: TRBD2
CDR3 protein: CSARVWGLAGASSYNKQFF
CDR3 DNA: TGCAGTGCTAGAGTATGGGGACTAGCGGGGGCAAGCTCCTACAATAAGCAGTTCTTC

J gene: TRBJ2-5
clone size: .
V gene: TRBV5-8
D gene: TRBD1
CDR3 protein: CASNPPGQAIIRETQYF
CDR3 DNA: TGTGCCAGCAACCCCCCGGGACAGGCAATAATCAGGGAGACCCAGTACTTC

J gene: TRBJ2-7
clone size: .
V gene: TRBV4-2
D gene: TRBD2
CDR3 protein: CASSQDPLASGRTNAQYF
CDR3 DNA: TGTGCCAGCAGCCAAGATCCGTTGGCTAGCGGGAGGACCAACGCGCAGTACTTC

J gene: TRBJ1-1
clone size: many
V gene: TRBV7-2
D gene: .
CDR3 protein: CASSSPGRMNTEAFF
CDR3 DNA: TGTGCCAGCAGCTCGCCGGGACGGATGAACACTGAAGCTTTCTTT

J gene: TRBJ2-7
clone size: many
V gene: TRBV4-1
D gene: .
CDR3 protein: CASSQGVTKAYEQYF
CDR3 DNA: TGCGCCAGCAGCCAAGGAGTGACCAAAGCCTACGAGCAGTACTTC

J gene: TRBJ1-3
clone size: few
V gene: TRBV3-1
D gene: .
CDR3 protein: CASRGPSSGNTIYF
CDR3 DNA: TGTGCCAGCAGGGGCCCAAGCTCTGGAAACACCATATATTTT

J gene: TRBJ2-1
clone size: .
V gene: TRBV20-1
D gene: .
CDR3 protein: CSARGDITYYNGEQFF
CDR3 DNA: TGCAGTGCTAGAGGGGACATAACCTATTACAATGGTGAGCAGTTCTTC

J gene: TRBJ2-7
clone size: many
V gene: TRBV7-9
D gene: TRBD1
CDR3 protein: CASSTGGYEQYF
CDR3 DNA: TGTGCCAGCTCGACAGGGGGCTACGAGCAGTACTTC

J gene: TRBJ1-1
clone size: few
V gene: TRBV9
D gene: TRBD1
CDR3 protein: CASSLGQGLGPTEAFF
CDR3 DNA: TGTGCCAGCAGCTTAGGACAGGGTTTGGGCCCCACTGAAGCTTTCTTT

J gene: TRBJ2-7
clone size: .
V gene: TRBV2
D gene: TRBD2
CDR3 protein: CAANGASGSYEQYF
CDR3 DNA: TGTGCCGCCAACGGGGCTAGCGGCTCCTACGAGCAGTACTTC

J gene: TRBJ1-1
clone size: .
V gene: TRBV9
D gene: .
CDR3 protein: CASSVAAGMNTEAFF
CDR3 DNA: TGTGCCAGCAGCGTAGCGGCGGGAATGAACACTGAAGCTTTCTTT

J gene: TRBJ2-7
clone size: few
V gene: TRBV7-9
D gene: .
CDR3 protein: CASSPSRGAREQYF
CDR3 DNA: TGTGCCAGCAGCCCGTCCCGGGGGGCGCGGGAGCAGTACTTC

J gene: TRBJ1-5
clone size: .
V gene: TRBV30
D gene: TRBD1
CDR3 protein: CAWSRTGVGQPQHF
CDR3 DNA: TGTGCCTGGAGCAGGACAGGGGTTGGTCAGCCCCAGCATTTT

J gene: TRBJ2-1
clone size: .
V gene: TRBV20-1
D gene: TRBD2
CDR3 protein: CSARVPMTSGGGSNEQFF
CDR3 DNA: TGCAGTGCTAGAGTCCCCATGACTAGCGGGGGGGGAAGCAATGAGCAGTTCTTC

J gene: TRBJ2-7
clone size: few
V gene: TRBV20-1
D gene: TRBD2
CDR3 protein: CSAREGLAGYEQYF
CDR3 DNA: TGCAGTGCTAGAGAGGGACTAGCGGGCTACGAGCAGTACTTC

J gene: TRBJ2-1
clone size: .
V gene: TRBV5-1
D gene: TRBD2
CDR3 protein: CASSPTGTSGGPLDEQFF
CDR3 DNA: TGCGCCAGCAGCCCCACCGGGACTAGCGGGGGGCCCCTGGATGAGCAGTTCTTC

J gene: TRBJ2-3
clone size: many
V gene: TRBV20-1
D gene: TRBD2
CDR3 protein: CSARPTSGVSTDTQYF
CDR3 DNA: TGCAGTGCTAGACCCACTAGCGGGGTGTCCACAGATACGCAGTATTTT

J gene: TRBJ2-1
clone size: many
V gene: TRBV6-2/TRBV6-3
D gene: TRBD1
CDR3 protein: CASGGNEQFF
CDR3 DNA: TGTGCCTCAGGGGGCAATGAGCAGTTCTTC

J gene: TRBJ1-3
clone size: few
V gene: TRBV11-2
D gene: .
CDR3 protein: CASSLVSWGSGNTIYF
CDR3 DNA: TGTGCCAGCAGCTTAGTTTCTTGGGGAAGTGGAAACACCATATATTTT

J gene: TRBJ2-7
clone size: once
V gene: TRBV7-9
D gene: .
CDR3 protein: CASSPKLGRGFTYEQYF
CDR3 DNA: TGTGCCAGCAGCCCAAAGTTGGGTAGGGGGTTCACGTACGAGCAGTACTTC

J gene: TRBJ2-3
clone size: many
V gene: TRBV7-9
D gene: TRBD2
CDR3 protein: CASSLVQRGTDTQYF
CDR3 DNA: TGTGCCAGCAGCTTAGTGCAGCGGGGTACAGATACGCAGTATTTT

J gene: TRBJ2-3
clone size: many
V gene: TRBV7-9
D gene: TRBD2
CDR3 protein: CASSLGGRYTTDTQYF
CDR3 DNA: TGTGCCAGCAGCTTGGGCGGGAGGTATACCACAGATACGCAGTATTTT

J gene: TRBJ2-7
clone size: many
V gene: TRBV14
D gene: .
CDR3 protein: CASSQDRVQQYF
CDR3 DNA: TGTGCCAGCAGCCAAGATCGAGTACAGCAGTACTTC

J gene: TRBJ1-2
clone size: many
V gene: TRBV19
D gene: .
CDR3 protein: CATLAANNYGYTF
CDR3 DNA: TGTGCCACGCTTGCAGCTAATAACTATGGCTACACCTTC

J gene: TRBJ2-2
clone size: .
V gene: TRBV28
D gene: .
CDR3 protein: CASSFYRVTGELFF
CDR3 DNA: TGTGCCAGCAGCTTTTACCGGGTCACCGGGGAGCTGTTTTTT

J gene: TRBJ2-5
clone size: few
V gene: TRBV30
D gene: .
CDR3 protein: CAWSEGGETQYF
CDR3 DNA: TGTGCCTGGAGTGAGGGTGGGGAGACCCAGTACTTC

J gene: TRBJ2-2
clone size: .
V gene: TRBV7-9
D gene: .
CDR3 protein: CASSSARGGDANTGELFF
CDR3 DNA: TGTGCCAGCAGCTCCGCCCGGGGCGGGGACGCGAACACCGGGGAGCTGTTTTTT

J gene: TRBJ2-1
clone size: .
V gene: TRBV28
D gene: .
CDR3 protein: CASSPGVGPYNEQFF
CDR3 DNA: TGTGCCAGCAGTCCAGGGGTGGGTCCTTACAATGAGCAGTTCTTC

J gene: TRBJ2-1
clone size: .
V gene: TRBV7-9
D gene: .
CDR3 protein: CASSFSSSNEQFF
CDR3 DNA: TGTGCCAGCAGCTTTTCTAGCAGCAATGAGCAGTTCTTC